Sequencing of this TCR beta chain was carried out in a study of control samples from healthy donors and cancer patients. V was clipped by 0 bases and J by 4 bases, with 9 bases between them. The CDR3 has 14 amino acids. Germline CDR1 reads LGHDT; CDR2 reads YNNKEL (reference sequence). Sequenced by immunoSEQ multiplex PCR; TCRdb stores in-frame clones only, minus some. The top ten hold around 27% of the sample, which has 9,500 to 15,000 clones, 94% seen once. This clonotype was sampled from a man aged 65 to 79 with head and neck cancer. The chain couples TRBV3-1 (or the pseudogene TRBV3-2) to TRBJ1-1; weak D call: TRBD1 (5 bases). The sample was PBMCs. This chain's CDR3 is CASSQEAGTTEAFF. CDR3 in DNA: TGTGCCAGCAGCCAAGAAGCAGGGACCACTGAAGCTTTCTTT.